These T cell receptor beta chains were read from a single sample in a study of blood T cell repertoires in COVID-19. Only in-frame clones appear in the TCRdb table, and some are missing; sequencing was by immunoSEQ multiplex PCR. The table lists under 200,000 clones, around nine tenths of them singletons, with approximately 7% in the top ten. Material for sequencing was PBMCs or T cells enriched from blood (not recorded which). These TCRs come from a woman aged 50 to 60 who had recovered from COVID-19. The CDR3 runs from the conserved cysteine through the conserved F or W. D genes are given only for firm matches. Size tells how often a clone was seen (once, few, many) or the class of an expanded clone, and some rows leave it out.

j_gene: TRBJ1-6
v_gene: TRBV5-4
d_gene: -
abundance: once
CDR3aa: CASSTGIDGGRDSPLHF
CDR3nt: TGTGCCAGCAGCACAGGGATTGACGGGGGGCGAGATTCACCCCTCCACTTT

j_gene: TRBJ2-2
v_gene: TRBV25-1
d_gene: TRBD1
abundance: -
CDR3aa: CASSESPGGAGTGELFF
CDR3nt: TGTGCCAGCAGTGAGTCCCCAGGGGGCGCGGGCACCGGGGAGCTGTTTTTT

j_gene: TRBJ2-1
v_gene: TRBV18
d_gene: TRBD2
abundance: -
CDR3aa: CASSPKLLAGYNEQFF
CDR3nt: TGTGCCAGCTCACCCAAGCTACTAGCGGGGTACAATGAGCAGTTCTTC

j_gene: TRBJ2-1
v_gene: TRBV4-3
d_gene: -
abundance: few
CDR3aa: CASSPHPRIDNEQFF
CDR3nt: TGCGCCAGCAGCCCCCACCCGAGGATAGACAATGAGCAGTTCTTC

j_gene: TRBJ1-4
v_gene: TRBV27
d_gene: -
abundance: few
CDR3aa: CASSFWNRGRHEKLFF
CDR3nt: TGTGCCAGCAGTTTTTGGAATAGGGGAAGGCATGAAAAACTGTTTTTT

j_gene: TRBJ1-2
v_gene: TRBV11-1
d_gene: -
abundance: -
CDR3aa: CASSLAGANYGYTF
CDR3nt: TGTGCCAGCAGCTTAGCAGGAGCAAACTATGGCTACACCTTC

j_gene: TRBJ1-5
v_gene: TRBV7-8
d_gene: TRBD1
abundance: -
CDR3aa: CASSAQGARGNQPQHF
CDR3nt: TGTGCCAGCAGCGCCCAGGGGGCGCGTGGCAATCAGCCCCAGCATTTT

j_gene: TRBJ1-2
v_gene: TRBV19
d_gene: -
abundance: -
CDR3aa: CASSSEGEIYGYTF
CDR3nt: TGTGCCAGTAGTTCCGAGGGGGAGATCTATGGCTACACCTTC

j_gene: TRBJ1-1
v_gene: TRBV19
d_gene: TRBD1
abundance: few
CDR3aa: CASLPTGEYTEAFF
CDR3nt: TGTGCCAGCCTCCCCACAGGGGAGTACACTGAAGCTTTCTTT

j_gene: TRBJ1-1
v_gene: TRBV11-3
d_gene: -
abundance: -
CDR3aa: CASSYPLRSGYTEAFF
CDR3nt: TGTGCCAGCAGCTACCCCCTACGCTCGGGTTACACTGAAGCTTTCTTT

j_gene: TRBJ2-3
v_gene: TRBV11-1
d_gene: -
abundance: -
CDR3aa: CASTRDIPDTQYF
CDR3nt: TGTGCCAGCACAAGGGACATTCCAGATACGCAGTATTTT

j_gene: TRBJ1-3
v_gene: TRBV10-3
d_gene: TRBD1
abundance: -
CDR3aa: CATRGAGGGNTIYF
CDR3nt: TGTGCCACGCGGGGGGCAGGGGGTGGAAACACCATATATTTT

j_gene: TRBJ2-2
v_gene: TRBV27
d_gene: TRBD1
abundance: -
CDR3aa: CAIGTVAGELFF
CDR3nt: TGTGCCATTGGGACAGTCGCCGGGGAGCTGTTTTTT

j_gene: TRBJ2-7
v_gene: TRBV7-2
d_gene: TRBD2
abundance: once
CDR3aa: CASSLNSGAPYEQYF
CDR3nt: TGTGCCAGCAGCTTAAATAGCGGGGCTCCCTACGAGCAGTACTTC

j_gene: TRBJ2-7
v_gene: TRBV7-6
d_gene: TRBD1
abundance: -
CDR3aa: CASSRQGIYEQYF
CDR3nt: TGTGCCAGCAGTCGACAGGGCATCTACGAGCAGTACTTC

j_gene: TRBJ1-2
v_gene: TRBV9
d_gene: -
abundance: -
CDR3aa: CASSVENRGAGYTF
CDR3nt: TGTGCCAGCAGCGTAGAGAACCGGGGGGCCGGCTACACCTTC

j_gene: TRBJ2-1
v_gene: TRBV30
d_gene: -
abundance: once
CDR3aa: CARRSRSYNEQFF
CDR3nt: TGTGCCCGCCGGTCTAGATCGTACAATGAGCAGTTCTTC

j_gene: TRBJ2-2
v_gene: TRBV4-2
d_gene: -
abundance: -
CDR3aa: CASSQAGGRTGELFF
CDR3nt: TGTGCCAGCAGCCAAGCGGGGGGCCGGACCGGGGAGCTGTTTTTT

j_gene: TRBJ2-5
v_gene: TRBV2
d_gene: TRBD2
abundance: -
CDR3aa: CASSFSGARETQYF
CDR3nt: TGTGCCAGCAGCTTTAGCGGGGCGCGAGAGACCCAGTACTTC